Listed here are 6 T cell receptor beta chains from one sample, sequenced in a study of T cells after yellow fever vaccination. Via MiXCR, TCRdb re-called the 5' RACE reads, giving one row per CDR3 protein. The profile shows approximately 550,000 distinct CDR3 sequences, approximately 12% of them singletons. Sequencing used PBMCs, obtained on the day of the yellow fever booster vaccination. These receptors came from a man under 40 who received the YFV17D yellow fever vaccine.

The chain employs TRBV30 and TRBJ2-1; 7 bases fit TRBD1. Germline lookup yields CDR1 GTSNPN and CDR2 SVGIG (reference sequence). V lost 5 bases to trimming and J lost 6 bases; unmatched junction nucleotides: 1. The CDR3 is made up of 11 amino acids. CDR3 sequence reads: CAWGQVNEQFF. In nucleotides, the CDR3 is TGTGCCTGGGGACAGGTCAATGAGCAGTTCTTC.

This clonotype has just a few counts. The chain has TRBV12-3 or TRBV12-4 and TRBJ1-5; TRBD1 might be the D (6 bases). The CDR3 has 12 amino acids. Trimming pared 6 bases from V and 5 bases from J, leaving 8 bases between. CDR3: CASRPGDQPQHF. The CDR3 DNA follows: TGTGCCAGCAGGCCAGGGGATCAGCCCCAGCATTTT.

This rearrangement joins TRBV28 to TRBJ2-1; the D is unclear. Deletions cut 10 bases from V and 7 bases from J, with 23 bases between. Germline CDR1 MDHEN, CDR2 SYDVKM. The CDR3 sequence is 15 residues long. CDR3 sequence reads: CATTPAVFLGNEQFF. CDR3 coding DNA: TGTGCCACCACCCCGGCCGTCTTCCTAGGGAATGAGCAGTTCTTC. The variable domain in full, completed from reference TRBV28 and TRBJ2-1, reads DVKVTQSSRYLVKRTGEKVFLECVQDMDHENMFWYRQDPGLGLRLIYFSYDVKMKEKGDIPEGYSVSREKKERFSLILESASTNQTSMYLCATTPAVFLGNEQFFGPGTRLTVL.

This clonotype was counted a few times. V usage is TRBV6-2 or TRBV6-3 and J usage is TRBJ2-1; D might be TRBD1 or TRBD2, each matching 5 bases. V dropped 11 bases and J dropped 10 bases, with 24 bases sitting between them. The V gene's germline CDR1 is MNHEY and CDR2 SVGEGT. The CDR3 has 14 amino acids. CDR3 DNA: TGTGCCGCAGTTGAGGGACGTATGGGAATGGAGCAGTTCTTC. Protein sequence: CAAVEGRMGMEQFF.

The chain couples TRBV12-3 or TRBV12-4 to TRBJ2-7; no firm D call. The CDR3 spans 16 residues. V gave up 5 bases and J gave up 0 bases, with 17 bases separating them. The CDR3 DNA reads as TGTGCCAGCAGTCCCTCTAGGGCGGACCGCTCCTACGAGCAGTACTTC. This codes for CASSPSRADRSYEQYF.

Turning to this clonotype: Germline and junction disagree at one end, which may indicate a read error. This chain links TRBV7-7 with TRBJ2-5, with D tentatively TRBD1 or TRBD2 (5 bases each). CDR3 length: 15 residues. Germline lookup yields CDR1 SSHAT and CDR2 FNYEAQ (reference sequence). CDR3 DNA: TGTGCTAGCAGCTTAGCTCCGGGGCAGCGAGAGACCCAGTACTTC. Its translation is CASSLAPGQRETQYF. Complete variable domain (other parts from reference TRBV7-7 and TRBJ2-5): GAGVSQSPRYKVTKRGQDVTLRCDPISSHATLYWYQQALGQGPEFLTYFNYEAQPDKSGLPSDRFSAERPEGSISTLTIQRTEQRDSAMYRCASSLAPGQRETQYFGPGTRLLVL.